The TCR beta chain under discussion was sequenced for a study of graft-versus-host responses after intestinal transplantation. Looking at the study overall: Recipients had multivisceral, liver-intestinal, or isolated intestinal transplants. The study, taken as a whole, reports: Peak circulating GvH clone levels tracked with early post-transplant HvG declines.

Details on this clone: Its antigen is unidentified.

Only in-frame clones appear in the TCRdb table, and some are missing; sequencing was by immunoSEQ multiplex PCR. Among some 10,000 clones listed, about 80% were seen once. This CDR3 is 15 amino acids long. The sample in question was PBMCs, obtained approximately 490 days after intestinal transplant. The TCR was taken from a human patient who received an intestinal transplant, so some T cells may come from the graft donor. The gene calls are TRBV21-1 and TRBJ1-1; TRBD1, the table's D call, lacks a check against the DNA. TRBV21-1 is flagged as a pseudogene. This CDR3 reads CASSKLDRPNTEAFF. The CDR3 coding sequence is TGTGCCAGCAGCAAATTGGACAGGCCGAACACTGAAGCTTTCTTT.